This TCR beta chain derives from a study of CD8+CD57+ T cells in acquired aplastic anemia (dated by TCRdb to 2016 to 2019). With respect to the entire study: A mean of about 3.2 ug of DNA, ranging from roughly 0.2 to 27.4 ug, was extracted from sorted CD4+ and CD8+ cells. CD8+CD57+ expansion was defined as frequency above the mean frequency observed in healthy subjects. What the work shows at the level of the full study, not this receptor alone: Between patients and healthy controls, no significant difference in CD8+ Simpson's diversity was found (P=0.060). Roughly 30 CD8+ CDR3 sequences were found to be shared between patients and controls, but these sequences appeared to be highly expressed in patients and within the immunodominant clones of the patients.

TCR beta VDJ combination and CDR3 sequence profiling used genomic DNA as the template. An Illumina HiSeq 2000 was used for TCR repertoire sequencing. For the original study's pipeline: Repertoires were assessed using TRBV/TRBJ rearrangement plots, CDR3 size and DJ length profiles, and Simpson's diversity index. The most abundant DNA sequence in the deep sequencing data was defined as the immunodominant clone. CDR3 amino acid sequences were checked for sharing between subjects and were compared against published repertoires and the VDJdb database. TCRdb trimmed the raw reads at Q25, called clones with MiXCR and kept productive beta chains. A single entry per CDR3 protein holds the most common genes and DNA from its merged rows. TCRdb, not the authors, supplied the V and J calls. The sample table holds around 200,000 distinct CDR3 sequences, of which under 50% were seen once. The ten largest clones represent about 20% of the sample.

Patients chosen for sequencing had shown expansion of CD8+CD57+ cells by flow cytometry. Every patient had a diagnosis of severe acquired aplastic anemia based on International Study of Aplastic Anemia and Agranulocytosis and Camitta criteria. No therapy had been received by the patients at the time of blood sampling. In the study, sorted CD4+ and CD8+ blood T cells from patients with severe aplastic anemia and from healthy subjects underwent deep sequencing of TCR repertoires. In the USA, patient enrollment took place under clinicaltrials.gov protocols 00001620, 01623167, 00001397, 00071045, 00081523 and 00961064. Ficoll-Paque density gradient centrifugation was used to isolate peripheral blood mononuclear cells. Before DNA extraction, CD4+ and CD8+ T cells were sorted by FACS or by magnetic beads. In this sample, this clonotype turned up many times. Which antigen it targets is not known. Base qualities are missing; no much larger clone stands one base away.

This sequence was found in a human donor with aplastic anemia. Source material: sorted CD4+, CD8+, or CD8+CD57+ T cells (not recorded which) from PBMCs.

CDR3 region: CASSLAADTDTQYF. The nucleotide sequence reads TGCGCCAGCAGCTTGGCAGCAGATACAGATACGCAGTATTTT. The chain is made from TRBV5-1 and TRBJ2-3; the D gene is not confidently resolved. Trimming at the junction amounts to 0 bases on V and 3 bases on J, and the germline ends lie 8 bases apart. From a lookup of the germline V gene, CDR1 and CDR2 are SGHRS and YFSETQ. The CDR3 contains 14 residues, cysteine and phenylalanine counted. Only CDR3 DNA remains: 42 bases, in frame from the first base.